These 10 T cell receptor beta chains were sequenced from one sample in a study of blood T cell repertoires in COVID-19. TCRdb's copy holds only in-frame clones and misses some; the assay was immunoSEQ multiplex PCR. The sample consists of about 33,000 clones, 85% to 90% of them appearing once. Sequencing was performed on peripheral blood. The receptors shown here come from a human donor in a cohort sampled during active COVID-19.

The CDR3 DNA sequence: TGTGCCAGCAGCCAAGGAGGCGAGCAGTACTTC. Its protein product is CASSQGGEQYF. The chain is built from TRBV3-1 (or the pseudogene TRBV3-2) and TRBJ2-7; D unresolved. CDR3 length: 11 residues. Between the trimmed V and J ends, which lost 1 base and 6 bases, there was a span of 4 bases. Germline CDR1 LGHDT, CDR2 YNNKEL (reference sequence).

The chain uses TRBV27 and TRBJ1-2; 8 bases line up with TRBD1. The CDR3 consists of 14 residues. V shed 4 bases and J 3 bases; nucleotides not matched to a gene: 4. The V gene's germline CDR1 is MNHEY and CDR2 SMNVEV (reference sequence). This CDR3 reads CASSSQGAYYGYTF. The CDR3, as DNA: TGTGCCAGCAGTTCTCAGGGGGCTTACTATGGCTACACCTTC.

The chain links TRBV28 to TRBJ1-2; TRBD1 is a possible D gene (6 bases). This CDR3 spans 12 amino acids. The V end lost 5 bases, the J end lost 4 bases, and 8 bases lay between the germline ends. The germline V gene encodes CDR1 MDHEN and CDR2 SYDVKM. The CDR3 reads CASSDRFYGYTF. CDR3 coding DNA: TGTGCCAGCAGTGACAGGTTCTATGGCTACACCTTC.

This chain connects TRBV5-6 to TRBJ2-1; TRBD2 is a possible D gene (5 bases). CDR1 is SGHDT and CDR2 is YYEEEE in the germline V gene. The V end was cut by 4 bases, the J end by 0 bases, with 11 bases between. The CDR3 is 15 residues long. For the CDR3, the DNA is TGTGCCAGCAGCCCGAGGCGGGTCTCCTACAATGAGCAGTTCTTC. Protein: CASSPRRVSYNEQFF. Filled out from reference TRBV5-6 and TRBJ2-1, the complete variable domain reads DAGVTQSPTHLIKTRGQQVTLRCSPKSGHDTVSWYQQALGQGPQFIFQYYEEEERQRGNFPDRFSGHQFPNYSSELNVNALLLGDSALYLCASSPRRVSYNEQFFGPGTRLTVL.

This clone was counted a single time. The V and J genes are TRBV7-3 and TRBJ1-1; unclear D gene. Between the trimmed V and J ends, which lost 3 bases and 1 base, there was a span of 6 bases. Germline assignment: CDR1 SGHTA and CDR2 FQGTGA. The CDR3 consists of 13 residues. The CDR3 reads CASSFTQNTEAFF. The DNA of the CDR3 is TGTGCCAGCAGCTTTACACAGAACACTGAAGCTTTCTTT.

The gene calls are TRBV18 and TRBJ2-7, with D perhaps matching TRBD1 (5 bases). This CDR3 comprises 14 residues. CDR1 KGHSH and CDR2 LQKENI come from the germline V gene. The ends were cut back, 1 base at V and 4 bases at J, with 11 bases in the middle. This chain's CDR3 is CASSPLGQGYEQYF. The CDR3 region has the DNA TGTGCCAGCTCACCACTCGGGCAGGGTTACGAGCAGTACTTC.

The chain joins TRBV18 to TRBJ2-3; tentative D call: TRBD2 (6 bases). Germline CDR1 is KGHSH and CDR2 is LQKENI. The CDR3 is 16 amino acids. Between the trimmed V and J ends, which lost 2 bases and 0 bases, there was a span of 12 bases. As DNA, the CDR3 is TGTGCCAGCTCACCAAAGGCGGGGATTAGCACAGATACGCAGTATTTT. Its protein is CASSPKAGISTDTQYF. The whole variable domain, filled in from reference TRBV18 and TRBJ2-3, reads NAGVMQNPRHLVRRRGQEARLRCSPMKGHSHVYWYRQLPEEGLKFMVYLQKENIIDESGMPKERFSAEFPKEGPSILRIQQVVRGDSAAYFCASSPKAGISTDTQYFGPGTRLTVL.

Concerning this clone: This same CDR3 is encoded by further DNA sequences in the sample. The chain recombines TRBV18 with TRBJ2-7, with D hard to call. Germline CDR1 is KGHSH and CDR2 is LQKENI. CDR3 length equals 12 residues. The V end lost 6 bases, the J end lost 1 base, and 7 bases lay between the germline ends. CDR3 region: CASSPYSYEQYF. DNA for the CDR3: TGTGCCAGCTCTCCCTATTCCTACGAGCAGTACTTC. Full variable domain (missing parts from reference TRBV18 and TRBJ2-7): NAGVMQNPRHLVRRRGQEARLRCSPMKGHSHVYWYRQLPEEGLKFMVYLQKENIIDESGMPKERFSAEFPKEGPSILRIQQVVRGDSAAYFCASSPYSYEQYFGPGTRLTVT.

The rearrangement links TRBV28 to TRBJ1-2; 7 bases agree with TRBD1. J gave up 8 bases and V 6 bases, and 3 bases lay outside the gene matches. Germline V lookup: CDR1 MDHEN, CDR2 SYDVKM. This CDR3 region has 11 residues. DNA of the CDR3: TGTGCCAGCAGGACAGGGTTCGGCTACACCTTC. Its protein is CASRTGFGYTF.

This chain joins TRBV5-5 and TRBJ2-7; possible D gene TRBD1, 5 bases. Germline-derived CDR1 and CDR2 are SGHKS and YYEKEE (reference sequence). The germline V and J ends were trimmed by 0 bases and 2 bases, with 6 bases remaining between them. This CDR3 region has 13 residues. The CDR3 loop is CASSLGRAYEQYF. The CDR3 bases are TGTGCCAGCAGCTTGGGCAGGGCCTACGAGCAGTACTTC.